The TCR beta chain under discussion was sequenced for a study of Graves' ophthalmopathy and Graves' hyperthyroidism. The study excluded patients with other autoimmune diseases, uncontrolled infections, pregnancy or lactation. V was pared by 1 base and J by 3 bases, with 16 bases between. Germline CDR1 is LGHNA and CDR2 is YNFKEQ. The CDR3 sequence is 17 residues long. Transcripts of RNA were the source for amplifying TCR beta CDR3 regions. RT-PCR was first run with HTBI primers, then multiplex PCR in a second round. TCRdb re-called the multiplex PCR reads through MiXCR, storing one row per CDR3 protein. Among about 370,000 distinct CDR3 sequences, 15% to 20% were seen once, and the ten largest hold roughly 2.4%. This clonotype was observed at least ten times.

This clonotype originated in an adult woman with stable Graves' hyperthyroidism. The sequenced sample consisted of peripheral blood. The genes are TRBV4-2 and TRBJ1-3, with D possibly TRBD1 on 5 matching bases. CDR3 protein: CASSQAVSRAYGNTIYF. As DNA, the CDR3 is TGTGCCAGCAGCCAAGCTGTATCCAGGGCGTATGGAAACACCATATATTTT.